The rows below give T cell receptor beta chains drawn from one sample of a study of shared clonotypes between healthy human individuals. Profiling relied on immunoSEQ multiplex PCR, and the TCRdb table lists in-frame clones only, not all of them. The sample has some 2,000,000 clones; approximately 96% are singletons. Sequenced material: naive CD4+ T cells sorted from blood. These receptors were collected from a man aged 18 to 29 in good health. Each CDR3 is given with its conserved first and last residue. Size tells how often a clone was seen (once, few, many) or the class of an expanded clone, and some rows leave it out.

v_call	j_call	clone_size	cdr3_aa
TRBV7-3	TRBJ2-1	.	CASSLSGVGNEQFF
TRBV7-2	TRBJ2-3	.	CASSLVRAAGGTDTQYF
TRBV6-1	TRBJ1-2	once	CASSPQGEHYGYTF
TRBV6-6	TRBJ1-5	.	CASSSGMEQDQPQHF
TRBV2	TRBJ1-1	once	CASSEGPGNTEAFF
TRBV4-3	TRBJ1-4	.	CASSQVPSGATNEKLFF
TRBV11-2	TRBJ1-1	.	CASSPEGRGNAARAEAFF
TRBV29-1	TRBJ2-3	.	CSGRQRLTDTQYF
TRBV28	TRBJ1-2	.	CASDRGGAEGYGYTF
TRBV5-1	TRBJ2-5	.	CASSAGTGIQTQYF
TRBV6-6	TRBJ1-2	.	CASSPGGYGYTF
TRBV2	TRBJ1-6	.	CASSEQGMNNSPLHF
TRBV6-5	TRBJ1-1	.	CASSRTENTEAFF
TRBV2	TRBJ1-6	.	CASSGPGTGYPPLHF
TRBV9	TRBJ1-1	.	CASSPGLVNTEAFF
TRBV10-3	TRBJ1-2	.	CAISETGQNYGYTF
TRBV21-1	TRBJ1-2	few	CASSKFEGGYGYTF
TRBV7-2	TRBJ2-5	.	CASSQGTVKETQYF
TRBV19	TRBJ2-1	once	CASKTSGSINEQFF
TRBV18	TRBJ2-1	.	CASSPPSLYNEQFF
TRBV27	TRBJ1-2	.	CASSHAGRANYGYTF
TRBV7-2	TRBJ2-7	once	CASSQAGRAFYEQYF
TRBV6-6	TRBJ2-7	.	CASRDRAGGSYEQYF
TRBV11-2	TRBJ2-1	.	CASSLGRLAGGPLYNEQFF
TRBV30	TRBJ1-6	.	CAWSPTGKGSPLHF
TRBV7-2	TRBJ2-5	.	CASSPRLAGGEETQYF
TRBV6-1	TRBJ1-5	.	CASSETGTYNQPQHF
TRBV6-5	TRBJ2-7	.	CASSYAGQGARYEQYF
TRBV5-1	TRBJ2-6	.	CASSLAGSGPPSGANVLTF